Listed below are T cell receptor beta chains from one sample, sequenced in a study of vaccination and CD4 T cells after COVID-19. TCRdb reprocessed the PCR reads with MiXCR, giving one entry per CDR3 protein. The sample lists over 20,000 distinct CDR3 sequences, under 60% occurring once. The sequencing here drew on CD4+ T cells from blood, taken before SARS-CoV-2 vaccination. The receptors stem from a human donor who had recovered from COVID-19. Both conserved end residues are part of each CDR3. Fields, in order: clone size, V gene, J gene, D gene, CDR3 protein, CDR3 DNA. D genes are given only for firm matches. Where a row states a size, it is once, few, many or the class of an expanded clone; other rows omit it.

clone size: -; V gene: TRBV4-1; J gene: TRBJ2-7; D gene: -; CDR3 protein: CASSQNLLGGYEQYF; CDR3 DNA: TGCGCCAGCAGCCAAAATTTACTAGGCGGCTACGAGCAGTACTTC
clone size: -; V gene: TRBV6-1; J gene: TRBJ2-3; D gene: -; CDR3 protein: CASRREVTDTQYF; CDR3 DNA: TGTGCCAGCAGGAGGGAAGTCACAGATACGCAGTATTTT
clone size: -; V gene: TRBV6-5; J gene: TRBJ2-4; D gene: -; CDR3 protein: CASSSRPVRAKNIQYF; CDR3 DNA: TGTGCCAGCAGTTCACGACCGGTTAGGGCCAAAAACATTCAGTACTTC
clone size: few; V gene: TRBV20-1; J gene: TRBJ2-2; D gene: TRBD2; CDR3 protein: CSARGGLAGTGELFF; CDR3 DNA: TGCAGTGCTAGAGGGGGACTAGCGGGAACCGGGGAGCTGTTTTTT
clone size: -; V gene: TRBV5-4; J gene: TRBJ2-5; D gene: TRBD2; CDR3 protein: CASSQLAGGPRGETQYF; CDR3 DNA: TGTGCCAGCAGCCAGCTAGCGGGAGGGCCTAGAGGAGAGACCCAGTACTTC
clone size: -; V gene: TRBV24-1; J gene: TRBJ2-5; D gene: TRBD1; CDR3 protein: CATSDRMGQATRETQYF; CDR3 DNA: TGTGCCACCAGTGATCGTATGGGACAGGCTACGAGGGAGACCCAGTACTTC
clone size: -; V gene: TRBV11-1; J gene: TRBJ2-3; D gene: TRBD2; CDR3 protein: CASSHSGLVTDTQYF; CDR3 DNA: TGTGCCAGCAGCCATAGCGGGTTGGTTACAGATACGCAGTATTTT
clone size: -; V gene: TRBV6-1; J gene: TRBJ2-7; D gene: -; CDR3 protein: CASSLAVSYEQYF; CDR3 DNA: TGTGCCAGCTCGCTAGCAGTCTCCTACGAGCAGTACTTC
clone size: few; V gene: TRBV6-1; J gene: TRBJ2-7; D gene: TRBD2; CDR3 protein: CASSQREGSLMGLEQYF; CDR3 DNA: TGTGCTAGCAGTCAGCGGGAGGGCTCACTGATGGGATTGGAGCAGTACTTC
clone size: few; V gene: TRBV6-1; J gene: TRBJ1-6; D gene: -; CDR3 protein: CASSGNRAYNSPLHF; CDR3 DNA: TGTGCCAGCAGTGGAAACCGGGCCTATAATTCACCCCTCCACTTT
clone size: -; V gene: TRBV7-9; J gene: TRBJ2-5; D gene: TRBD1; CDR3 protein: CASSLTGGEETQYF; CDR3 DNA: TGTGCCAGCAGCTTGACAGGGGGCGAAGAGACCCAGTACTTC
clone size: once; V gene: TRBV10-1; J gene: TRBJ2-3; D gene: -; CDR3 protein: CASSESGAGSADTQYF; CDR3 DNA: TGCGCCAGCAGTGAGTCGGGGGCAGGGTCAGCAGATACGCAGTATTTT
clone size: -; V gene: TRBV28; J gene: TRBJ2-1; D gene: -; CDR3 protein: CASSLGPLSRYNEQFF; CDR3 DNA: TGTGCCAGCAGTTTAGGGCCCCTGTCGAGGTACAATGAGCAGTTCTTC
clone size: -; V gene: TRBV5-1; J gene: TRBJ1-6; D gene: -; CDR3 protein: CASMAQADSPLHF; CDR3 DNA: TGCGCCAGCATGGCACAGGCGGATTCACCCCTCCACTTT
clone size: -; V gene: TRBV6-2/TRBV6-3; J gene: TRBJ2-4; D gene: -; CDR3 protein: CASSSYSRRDIQYF; CDR3 DNA: TGTGCCAGCAGTTCCTACAGCAGGAGGGACATTCAGTACTTC
clone size: -; V gene: TRBV7-7; J gene: TRBJ2-7; D gene: TRBD1; CDR3 protein: CASSPAPRGQGYEQYF; CDR3 DNA: TGTGCTAGCAGCCCTGCCCCTCGGGGACAGGGCTACGAGCAGTACTTC
clone size: few; V gene: TRBV15; J gene: TRBJ2-2; D gene: -; CDR3 protein: CATSRDQGPLGALFF; CDR3 DNA: TGTGCCACCAGCAGAGATCAGGGGCCTCTTGGTGCGCTGTTTTTT
clone size: -; V gene: TRBV20-1; J gene: TRBJ2-7; D gene: TRBD1; CDR3 protein: CSASGTGDYEQYF; CDR3 DNA: TGCAGTGCTAGCGGGACAGGGGATTACGAGCAGTACTTC
clone size: few; V gene: TRBV7-8; J gene: TRBJ1-4; D gene: -; CDR3 protein: CATTGGIGNEKLFF; CDR3 DNA: TGTGCCACTACGGGGGGTATCGGGAATGAAAAACTGTTTTTT
clone size: -; V gene: TRBV20-1; J gene: TRBJ1-1; D gene: -; CDR3 protein: CSADRTPEAFF; CDR3 DNA: TGCAGTGCTGACAGGACGCCTGAAGCTTTCTTT
clone size: few; V gene: TRBV7-6; J gene: TRBJ2-5; D gene: TRBD2; CDR3 protein: CASSGGGAGETQYF; CDR3 DNA: TGTGCCAGCAGTGGGGGAGGGGCAGGGGAGACCCAGTACTTC
clone size: -; V gene: TRBV20-1; J gene: TRBJ2-5; D gene: -; CDR3 protein: CSASEGSYRGGETQYF; CDR3 DNA: TGCAGTGCTAGTGAGGGATCCTACAGGGGGGGAGAGACCCAGTACTTC
clone size: -; V gene: TRBV4-2; J gene: TRBJ1-5; D gene: -; CDR3 protein: CASSQDLNQPQHF; CDR3 DNA: TGTGCCAGCAGCCAAGATCTCAATCAGCCCCAGCATTTT
clone size: -; V gene: TRBV18; J gene: TRBJ2-5; D gene: TRBD2; CDR3 protein: CASSPTSARETQYF; CDR3 DNA: TGTGCCAGCTCACCGACTAGCGCCAGGGAGACCCAGTACTTC
clone size: few; V gene: TRBV24-1; J gene: TRBJ2-3; D gene: -; CDR3 protein: CATSGGSTDTQYF; CDR3 DNA: TGTGCCACCAGTGGGGGAAGCACAGATACGCAGTATTTT
clone size: -; V gene: TRBV6-1; J gene: TRBJ1-1; D gene: -; CDR3 protein: CASTRTRNTEAFF; CDR3 DNA: TGTGCCAGCACCAGGACCCGAAACACTGAAGCTTTCTTT
clone size: -; V gene: TRBV7-9; J gene: TRBJ1-2; D gene: -; CDR3 protein: CASSLAGGVNYGYTF; CDR3 DNA: TGTGCCAGCAGCTTAGCTGGGGGTGTTAACTATGGCTACACCTTC
clone size: -; V gene: TRBV10-3; J gene: TRBJ2-5; D gene: -; CDR3 protein: CAISQEETQYF; CDR3 DNA: TGTGCCATCAGCCAAGAAGAGACCCAGTACTTC